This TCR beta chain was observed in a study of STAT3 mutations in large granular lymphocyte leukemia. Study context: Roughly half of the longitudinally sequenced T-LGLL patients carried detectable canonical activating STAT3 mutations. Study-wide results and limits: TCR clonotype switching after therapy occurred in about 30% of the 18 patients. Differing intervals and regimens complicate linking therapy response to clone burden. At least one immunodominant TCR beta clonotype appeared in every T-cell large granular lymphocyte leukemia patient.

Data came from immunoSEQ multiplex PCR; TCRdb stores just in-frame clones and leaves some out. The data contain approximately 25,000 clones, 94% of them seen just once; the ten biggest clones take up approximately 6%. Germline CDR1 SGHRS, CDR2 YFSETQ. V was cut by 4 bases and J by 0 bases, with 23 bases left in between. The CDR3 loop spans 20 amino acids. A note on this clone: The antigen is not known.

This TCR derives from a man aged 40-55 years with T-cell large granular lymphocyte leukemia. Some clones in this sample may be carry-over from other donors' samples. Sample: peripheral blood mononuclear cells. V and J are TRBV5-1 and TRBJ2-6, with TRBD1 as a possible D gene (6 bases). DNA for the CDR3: TGCGCCAGCAGCCCGGTTCGTATCGAGGACAGCCCCTCTGGGGCCAACGTCCTGACTTTC. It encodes CASSPVRIEDSPSGANVLTF. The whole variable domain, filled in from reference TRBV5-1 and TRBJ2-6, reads KAGVTQTPRYLIKTRGQQVTLSCSPISGHRSVSWYQQTPGQGLQFLFEYFSETQRNKGNFPGRFSGRQFSNSRSEMNVSTLELGDSALYLCASSPVRIEDSPSGANVLTFGAGSRLTVL.